Listed below are T cell receptor beta chains from one sample, sequenced in a study of T-cell memory formation after mild COVID-19. TCRdb re-derived calls from the 5' RACE reads in MiXCR, one entry per CDR3 protein. The sample carries under 110,000 distinct CDR3 sequences, about a sixth recorded once. Sample: PBMCs or a T cell subset sorted from them (not recorded which). These receptor sequences come from an adult woman who had mild COVID-19 (a few samples of this study predate the infection). Cell type and time point are not known. Both conserved end residues are part of each CDR3. Clone size, where shown, is once, few, many, or a class for clones that have expanded.

clone size,J gene,V gene,CDR3 length,CDR3 protein
-,TRBJ1-1,TRBV7-9,17,CASSQRQGAGANTEAFF
-,TRBJ2-1,TRBV12-3/TRBV12-4,15,CASSPTGLEVHEQFF
few,TRBJ1-2,TRBV7-6,16,CASSPPRQENNYGYTF
-,TRBJ1-4,TRBV20-1,15,CSARDYRGDREKLFF
few,TRBJ2-2,TRBV5-1,16,CASSLVPTGRTGELFF
few,TRBJ2-3,TRBV12-3/TRBV12-4,15,CASSTLQGSTDTQYF
-,TRBJ2-5,TRBV12-3/TRBV12-4,13,CASKSTPEETQYF
-,TRBJ2-1,TRBV30,14,CAWTRTGGSGEQFF
-,TRBJ2-7,TRBV5-5,17,CASSPTAQDRTLYEQYF
-,TRBJ2-7,TRBV12-3/TRBV12-4,16,CASRMTSGGPSYEQYF
few,TRBJ2-1,TRBV20-1,16,CSARDFAGLGVIEQFF
-,TRBJ2-1,TRBV4-1,15,CASSQVAGGFDEQFF
few,TRBJ2-2,TRBV7-9,15,CASSLEQGWTGELFF
-,TRBJ2-7,TRBV5-5,13,CASSLGLHYEQYF
few,TRBJ2-3,TRBV7-9,14,CASSFSRPGDTQYF
few,TRBJ2-3,TRBV20-1,15,CSARGLAGELDTQYF
-,TRBJ1-2,TRBV24-1,13,CATSIGSGDGYTF
-,TRBJ2-1,TRBV5-1,17,CASSLSPGDRHYNEQFF
-,TRBJ2-5,TRBV11-2,15,CASSYWETDGETQYF
few,TRBJ2-3,TRBV6-2/TRBV6-3,16,CASSSLDKPNTDTQYF
-,TRBJ2-4,TRBV29-1,14,CSGLAGESENIQYF
-,TRBJ1-4,TRBV29-1,14,CSAHERGAKEKLFF
few,TRBJ2-7,TRBV4-1,17,CASSQGLTRTGAYEQYF
-,TRBJ2-6,TRBV29-1,16,CSVTSTGRSGANVLTF
few,TRBJ2-7,TRBV7-8,14,CASRPPTEGNEQYF
-,TRBJ1-5,TRBV7-9,13,CASSPTSSQPQHF
few,TRBJ1-4,TRBV4-1,18,CASSQGVAAKGVGEKLFF
-,TRBJ2-7,TRBV4-1,13,CASSQVGPYEQYF
few,TRBJ2-7,TRBV10-3,14,CAITRTGGADEQYF